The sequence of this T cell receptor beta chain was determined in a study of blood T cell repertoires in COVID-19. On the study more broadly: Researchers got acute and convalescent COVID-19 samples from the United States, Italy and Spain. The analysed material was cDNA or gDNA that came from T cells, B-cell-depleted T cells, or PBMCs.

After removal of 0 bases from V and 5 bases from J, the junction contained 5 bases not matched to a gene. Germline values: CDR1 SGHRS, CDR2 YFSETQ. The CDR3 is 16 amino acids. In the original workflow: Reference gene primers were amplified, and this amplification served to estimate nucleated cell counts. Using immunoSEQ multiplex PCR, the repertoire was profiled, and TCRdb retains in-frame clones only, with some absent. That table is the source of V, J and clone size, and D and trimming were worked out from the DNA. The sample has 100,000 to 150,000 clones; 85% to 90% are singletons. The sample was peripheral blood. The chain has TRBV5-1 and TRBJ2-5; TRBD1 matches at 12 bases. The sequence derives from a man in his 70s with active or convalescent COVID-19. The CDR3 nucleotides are TGCGCCAGCAGCTTGGCCCCCGGGACAGGGGGCGAGACCCAGTACTTC. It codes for CASSLAPGTGGETQYF.